This T cell receptor beta chain appears in the sequencing data of a study of CD8 T cells in Susac syndrome. RNA was extracted with the RNeasy kit, and a quantity of roughly 0.5 to 1 ug was reverse transcribed using random hexamers. Coverage of TCR beta CDR3 amplification by immunoSEQ multiplex PCR extended to 54 Vbeta and 13 Jbeta. A single record per CDR3 protein comes from TCRdb applying MiXCR to the immunoSEQ multiplex PCR reads. In the table there are 100,000 to 150,000 distinct CDR3 sequences, approximately 79% of which are singletons. Sequencing of TCR beta was performed on blood CD8+ and CD4+ T cells. While CD8+ and CD4+ T cells were isolated negatively, TEMRA cells were enriched by FACS. As to this clonotype: One junction end does not reproduce the germline sequence, and a read error may be involved.

The CDR3 covers 14 residues. Germline lookup yields CDR1 SNHLY and CDR2 FYNNEI. The TCR comes from a human donor with multiple sclerosis. The genes are TRBV2 and TRBJ2-7, with D tentatively TRBD2 (6 bases). Sequencing was carried out using CD8+ T cells from PBMCs. CDR3 nucleotides: TGTGCCAGCAGTGAAATTAGCGGCCCCTACGAGCCGTACTTC. Its protein product is CASSEISGPYEPYF.